The 4 T cell receptor beta chains in this list originate from one sample, sequenced in a study of T cell responses to AZD1222 COVID-19 vaccine. Using immunoSEQ multiplex PCR, the repertoire was profiled, and TCRdb retains in-frame clones only, with some absent. The sample shows approximately 180,000 clones, roughly nine tenths of them seen only once. The sequencing used peripheral blood, collected on day 0 of AZD1222 vaccination. Receptors originate from an adult in good health.

In nucleotides, the CDR3 is TGTGCCAGCAGCTCCTCCTCGACTAATTCACCCCTCCACTTT. It is translated as CASSSSSTNSPLHF. The rearrangement uses TRBV7-6 and TRBJ1-6; D is undetermined. The CDR3 runs 14 residues. Germline CDR1 reads SGHVS; CDR2 reads FNYEAQ. The germline V and J ends were trimmed by 4 bases and 6 bases, with 10 bases remaining between them.

The chain joins TRBV4-2 to TRBJ2-2; D is possibly TRBD2 (6 bases). The CDR3 totals 19 residues. Germline CDR1 reads LGHNA; CDR2 reads YNFKEQ. V was cut by 0 bases and J by 6 bases, with 23 bases left in between. CDR3 sequence (DNA): TGTGCCAGCAGCCAAGATCCCGGCGGGGTTGGGGGTCGGGCCGGGGAGCTGTTTTTT. Residues: CASSQDPGGVGGRAGELFF.

The chain employs TRBV9 and TRBJ2-7; a possible D gene is TRBD2 (7 bases). In germline, CDR1 is SGDLS, CDR2 YYNGEE. V was pared by 0 bases and J by 4 bases, with 14 bases between. The CDR3 extends over 15 amino acids. Written as DNA, the CDR3 is TGTGCCAGCAGCGTAGGAGGTGGGGGGGCGTACGAGCAGTACTTC. This sequence encodes CASSVGGGGAYEQYF.

This clone was seen a single time. The chain recombines TRBV5-1 with TRBJ2-7, with 7 nucleotides matching TRBD2. Germline V gene sequence: CDR1 SGHRS, CDR2 YFSETQ. This CDR3 spans 17 amino acids. Trimming took 5 bases from V and 5 from J; bases not matched to a gene: 19. The DNA for the CDR3 is TGCGCCAGCAGTCCTGGGAATACCACTAGCGTGGACAACGAGCAGTACTTC. Amino acid sequence: CASSPGNTTSVDNEQYF.